The sequence of this TCR beta chain was determined in a study of CD8 T cells in ankylosing spondylitis. In its sample, this clonotype was seen many times. Its antigen is unknown. The germline CDR1 and CDR2 sequences are SGDLS and YYNGEE. Losses at the gene ends were 1 base for V and 2 bases for J; bases not matched to a gene: 12. There are 20 residues in the CDR3. Study outcomes and limitations: Clones linked to disease were reported to show significant enrichment in matched ankylosing spondylitis synovial fluid.

Making use of molecular barcodes, quantitative 5'-RACE generated TCR beta libraries. TCRdb processed the 5' RACE reads anew with MiXCR; each CDR3 protein has one entry. The data contain more than 7,500 distinct CDR3 sequences, 3% to 4% of them singletons. This chain uses TRBV9 with TRBJ2-7, with 16 bases identical to TRBD2. The specimen sequenced was blood, either unsorted or a sorted T cell fraction (not recorded which). This TCR was sampled from a female donor with ankylosing spondylitis or in good health (not recorded which). The chain's CDR3 is CASSVLAGTSGGAGPYEQYF. As DNA, the CDR3 is TGTGCCAGCAGCGTACTCGCCGGGACTAGCGGGGGGGCCGGGCCCTACGAGCAGTACTTC. Variable domain in full (rest from reference TRBV9 and TRBJ2-7): DSGVTQTPKHLITATGQRVTLRCSPRSGDLSVYWYQQSLDQGLQFLIQYYNGEERAKGNILERFSAQQFPDLHSELNLSSLELGDSALYFCASSVLAGTSGGAGPYEQYFGPGTRLTVT.